A single count supports the clone carrying this T cell receptor (beta chain). Its target is unknown. This specimen belongs to a study of shared clonotypes between healthy human individuals. Each of the donors was a healthy adult who was HIV-negative and had not had a recent acute infection or vaccination. On ten immunoSEQ deep assay plates, unsorted PBMC DNA was sequenced. The data were produced by immunoSEQ multiplex PCR, yet TCRdb's version contains in-frame clones alone and is incomplete. The profile covers roughly 500,000 clones, with 60% to 80% appearing a single time and around 12% taken by the ten largest. Germline V gives CDR1 LGHNA, CDR2 YNFKEQ. The trim removed 0 bases at V and 8 bases at J, leaving 4 bases unmatched. This CDR3 spans 15 amino acids. Study-level findings and limits: Represented diversity, genetic and exposure-history alike, was limited by few donors.

This clonotype was obtained from a woman aged 40 to 50 in good health. Some clones in this sample may be carry-over from other donors' samples. The sequenced material came from PBMCs. This chain joins TRBV4-2 and TRBJ1-4; 9 bases line up with TRBD1. The CDR3 is CASSQEGQGHEKLFF. The CDR3 DNA reads TGTGCCAGCAGCCAAGAGGGACAGGGACACGAAAAACTGTTTTTT.